This T cell receptor beta chain was documented in a study of shared clonotypes between healthy human individuals. The study's findings and limits: For naive CD4 cells, roughly 5% of clonotypes were shared across a few donors.

TCRdb's copy holds only in-frame clones and misses some; the assay was immunoSEQ multiplex PCR. The sample includes 2,500,000 or so clones, 93% seen only once; the top ten take about 0.38%. Worth noting for this clone: Its matching antigen is unknown.

Subsets obtained from CD4+ cells comprised CD45RA+ naive and CD45RA-negative memory cells. This clonotype was obtained from a man between 18 and 35 years old in good health. Some clones in this sample may be carry-over from other donors' samples. Input material: naive CD4+ T cells from PBMCs. Subset: CD45RA+ positively selected.

In DNA, the CDR3 is TGTGCCATCAGTGATGGGGGTGGTACGCAGTATTTT. Its protein is CAISDGGGTQYF. The gene calls are TRBV10-3 and TRBJ2-3; D may correspond to TRBD1 or TRBD2 (5 bases each). The V end lost 3 bases, the J end lost 8 bases, and 9 bases lay between the germline ends. The CDR3 has 12 amino acids. Germline-derived CDR1 and CDR2 are ENHRY and SYGVKD.